The 20 T cell receptor beta chains presented below share a single source sample, sequenced in a study of technical replicates of blood from a handful of donors. Produced via immunoSEQ multiplex PCR; TCRdb's table is partial and in-frame only. The sample includes tens of thousands of clones, roughly nine tenths of them seen just once. Sequenced sample: T cells isolated from PBMCs. The receptors originated from a human donor in good health.

The chain recombines TRBV6-5 with TRBJ2-7; 7 nucleotides match TRBD2. Germline-derived CDR1 and CDR2 are MNHEY and SVGAGI. V trimming: 3 bases; J trimming: 6 bases; junction bases outside the gene matches: 11. The CDR3 is 15 residues long. The CDR3 DNA reads as TGTGCCAGCAGTTATTGGGGCGGGAGAGTGAGCGAGCAGTACTTC. This sequence encodes CASSYWGGRVSEQYF.

The CDR3 DNA is TGCGCCAGCAGCTTGGCCCTGCAAGAGACCCAGTACTTC. Amino acids: CASSLALQETQYF. This rearrangement joins TRBV5-1 to TRBJ2-5; D uncertain. CDR1 is SGHRS and CDR2 is YFSETQ in the germline V gene. V shed 0 bases and J shed 2 bases, with 5 bases lying between them. There are 13 residues in the CDR3.

The chain carries TRBV7-9 and TRBJ2-2; D gene ambiguous. The germline V gene has CDR1 SEHNR and CDR2 FQNEAQ (reference sequence). The CDR3 consists of 16 residues. Trimming left V 0 bases short and J 3 bases short, with 11 bases between. The CDR3 region has the DNA TGTGCCAGCAGCTTAGCACCCACTCGATACACCGGGGAGCTGTTTTTT. Translated, it gives CASSLAPTRYTGELFF.

The V gene is TRBV2, the J gene TRBJ2-3; TRBD1 might be the D (5 bases). The CDR3 runs 13 residues. Germline V gene lookup returns CDR1 SNHLY and CDR2 FYNNEI. Trimming stripped 5 bases from V and 3 bases from J, with 9 bases between. The DNA of the CDR3 is TGTGCCAGCAGTCCCAGACAGACAGATACGCAGTATTTT. Translation gives CASSPRQTDTQYF.

V and J are TRBV30 and TRBJ1-2; 7 bases fit TRBD1. V was clipped by 3 bases and J by 4 bases; unmatched bases: 8. The CDR3 has 14 amino acids. Germline loops: CDR1 GTSNPN, CDR2 SVGIG (reference sequence). The CDR3 spells CAWRTGSQSYGYTF. CDR3 coding DNA: TGTGCCTGGAGGACAGGGAGTCAGAGCTATGGCTACACCTTC. The whole variable domain, remainder taken from reference TRBV30 and TRBJ1-2, is SQTIHQWPATLVQPVGSPLSLECTVEGTSNPNLYWYRQAAGRGLQLLFYSVGIGQISSEVPQNLSASRPQDRQFILSSKKLLLSDSGFYLCAWRTGSQSYGYTFGSGTRLTVV.

The chain is built from TRBV19 and TRBJ1-1; tentatively, D is TRBD1 (6 bases). Trimming took 3 bases from V and 7 from J, leaving 18 bases between them. CDR1 is LNHDA and CDR2 is SQIVND in the germline V gene (reference sequence). This CDR3 is 15 amino acids long. The CDR3: CASSISTGYSGEAFF. Written as DNA, the CDR3 is TGTGCCAGTAGTATCTCCACAGGGTATTCGGGTGAAGCTTTCTTT.

The chain combines TRBV30 with TRBJ2-5, with 8 bases that match TRBD2. The end of the DNA is better explained by TRBJ2-7, so the J call may be wrong. The CDR3 is made up of 11 amino acids. Per the germline V gene, CDR1 is GTSNPN and CDR2 is SVGIG (reference sequence). DNA of the CDR3: TGTGCCTCCGGGAGGGGGGACGAGCAGTACTTC. It yields the protein CASGRGDEQYF.

The CDR3 DNA follows: TGTGCCAGCAGCCAAGAGTGGGGGGGATTAAGTAAATGGGATACGCAGTATTTT. Translation: CASSQEWGGLSKWDTQYF. The genes are TRBV4-2 and TRBJ2-3, with 7 bases lining up with TRBD2. Germline CDR1 reads LGHNA; CDR2 reads YNFKEQ. The CDR3 has 18 residues. Trimming removed 0 bases from V and 6 bases from J; junction bases left unmatched: 15.

The table lists this clone with a count of one. This rearrangement joins TRBV6-1 to TRBJ1-1; 10 nucleotides line up with TRBD1. V was pared by 2 bases and J by 1 base, with 1 base of the junction left unmatched. Looked up from germline, CDR1 is MNHNS and CDR2 is SASEGT. The CDR3 contains 15 residues. The CDR3 DNA is TGTGCCAGCAGTGAATGGACAGGGGGGAACACTGAAGCTTTCTTT. This codes for CASSEWTGGNTEAFF.

This chain uses TRBV5-4 with TRBJ1-2, with D perhaps matching TRBD1 (5 bases). The germline CDR1 and CDR2 sequences are SGHNT and YYREEE (reference sequence). The CDR3 loop spans 16 amino acids. Between the trimmed V and J ends, which lost 1 base and 1 base, there was a span of 14 bases. The CDR3 DNA reads as TGTGCCAGCAGCTTGTGGCCAGGGTCCCTTAACTATGGCTACACCTTC. Protein sequence: CASSLWPGSLNYGYTF. Filled out from reference TRBV5-4 and TRBJ1-2, the complete variable domain reads ETGVTQSPTHLIKTRGQQVTLRCSSQSGHNTVSWYQQALGQGPQFIFQYYREEENGRGNFPPRFSGLQFPNYSSELNVNALELDDSALYLCASSLWPGSLNYGYTFGSGTRLTVV.

The rearrangement joins TRBV4-1 to TRBJ1-2; D is uncertain. CDR3 length equals 14 residues. Germline values: CDR1 MGHRA, CDR2 YSYEKL. V gave up 4 bases and J gave up 4 bases, with 13 bases separating them. CDR3 coding DNA: TGCGCCAGCAGCCCGAACGACGGAGCCTATGGCTACACCTTC. Translation gives CASSPNDGAYGYTF.

In DNA, the CDR3 is TGCGCCAGCAGCCCGGGGGGCAGCTACAATGAGCAGTTCTTC. Protein: CASSPGGSYNEQFF. The chain combines TRBV5-1 with TRBJ2-1, with TRBD2 as a possible D gene (7 bases). There are 14 residues in the CDR3. Germline V gene sequence: CDR1 SGHRS, CDR2 YFSETQ. V shed 4 bases and J shed 3 bases, with 11 bases lying between them.

The J gene is TRBJ2-7, the V gene TRBV6-5, with 7 positions matching TRBD1. CDR3 length: 13 residues. Trimming at V came to 2 bases and at J to 5 bases, leaving 3 bases not matched to a gene. The germline CDR1 and CDR2 sequences are MNHEY and SVGAGI. CDR3 nucleotides: TGTGCCAGCAGTTACGCCGGGACAGACGAGCAGTACTTC. It codes for CASSYAGTDEQYF.

The J gene is TRBJ2-2, the V gene TRBV5-5; D might be TRBD2 (6 bases). V was shortened by 2 bases and J by 1 base, with 12 bases between the two germline ends. Germline lookup yields CDR1 SGHKS and CDR2 YYEKEE (reference sequence). This CDR3 is 16 amino acids long. The CDR3: CASSFPGTENTGELFF. CDR3 in DNA: TGTGCCAGCAGCTTCCCGGGGACTGAGAACACCGGGGAGCTGTTTTTT.

This clone was observed a single time. The chain couples TRBV7-9 to TRBJ2-2; possible D gene TRBD2, 5 bases. The V and J ends lost 5 bases and 5 bases respectively, with 18 bases between them. Germline lookup yields CDR1 SEHNR and CDR2 FQNEAQ (reference sequence). The CDR3 loop spans 16 amino acids. CDR3 in amino acids: CASSPGRTLITGELFF. DNA of the CDR3: TGTGCCAGCAGCCCCGGGCGGACTCTTATTACCGGGGAGCTGTTTTTT.

J is TRBJ2-7 and V is TRBV2, with D possibly TRBD1 on 6 matching bases. V lost 5 bases, J lost 5 bases, and 7 bases lay in between. Germline V CDR1 and CDR2: SNHLY, FYNNEI. There are 11 residues in the CDR3. CDR3: CASSQGNEQYF. DNA for the CDR3: TGTGCCAGCAGTCAGGGGAACGAGCAGTACTTC.

The chain links TRBV30 to TRBJ2-5, with a tentative D call TRBD1 (6 bases). Trimming left V 0 bases short and J 5 bases short, with 13 bases between. The germline V gene encodes CDR1 GTSNPN and CDR2 SVGIG (reference sequence). CDR3 length equals 14 residues. The CDR3 reads CAWSVQGLGETQYF. The CDR3 DNA follows: TGTGCCTGGAGTGTACAGGGTCTGGGGGAGACCCAGTACTTC.

This chain links TRBV5-1 with TRBJ2-1, with a possible D match to TRBD1 (6 bases). CDR3 size: 15 residues. The germline V and J ends were trimmed by 3 bases and 4 bases, with 14 bases remaining between them. CDR1 is SGHRS and CDR2 is YFSETQ in the germline V gene. The CDR3 DNA reads TGCGCCAGCAGCTATAGACAGGATCAGTACAATGAGCAGTTCTTC. This sequence encodes CASSYRQDQYNEQFF.

This clone appeared a single time. The chain uses TRBV6-1 and TRBJ2-1, with 7 bases matching TRBD1. Germline loops: CDR1 MNHNS, CDR2 SASEGT. Trimming cost V 6 bases and J 8 bases; bases outside gene matches: 13. The CDR3 is 15 amino acids. CDR3 in amino acids: CASSYRQGFSDEQFF. Here the CDR3 DNA reads TGTGCCAGCAGCTACAGACAGGGATTTTCGGATGAGCAGTTCTTC.

The genes are TRBV6-1 and TRBJ1-4, with D perhaps TRBD1 (5 bases). Germline CDR1 is MNHNS and CDR2 is SASEGT. V lost 0 bases and J lost 7, with 12 bases in between. The CDR3 covers 15 residues. The CDR3 loop is CASSEARAHSEKLFF. CDR3 bases: TGTGCCAGCAGTGAAGCCAGGGCCCATAGTGAAAAACTGTTTTTT.